This passage covers 27 T cell receptor beta chains from one sample sequenced in a study of T cell responses to AZD1222 COVID-19 vaccine. Produced via immunoSEQ multiplex PCR; TCRdb's table is partial and in-frame only. The data contain about 180,000 clones, 85% to 90% of them seen just once; the ten biggest clones take up 1.5% to 2%. This specimen consisted of peripheral blood, obtained on day 0 of AZD1222 vaccination. The receptors stem from an adult in good health.

This chain connects TRBV11-2 to TRBJ1-1; no clear D. Germline V gene sequence: CDR1 SGHAT, CDR2 FQNNGV. The V and J ends lost 3 bases and 1 base respectively, with 6 bases between them. The CDR3 is made up of 13 amino acids. CDR3 sequence (DNA): TGTGCCAGCAGCTTTTCAGAGAACACTGAAGCTTTCTTT. This gives the protein CASSFSENTEAFF. Full variable domain (remainder filled in from reference TRBV11-2 and TRBJ1-1): EAGVAQSPRYKIIEKRQSVAFWCNPISGHATLYWYQQILGQGPKLLIQFQNNGVVDDSQLPKDRFSAERLKGVDSTLKIQPAKLEDSAVYLCASSFSENTEAFFGQGTRLTVV.

The chain has TRBV6-5 and TRBJ1-2; weak D call: TRBD1 (5 bases). The length of the CDR3 is 14 residues. V was pared by 5 bases and J by 3 bases, with 13 bases between. Germline values: CDR1 MNHEY, CDR2 SVGAGI. This CDR3 reads CASSNPGLDYGYTF. The CDR3 DNA reads as TGTGCCAGCAGTAACCCGGGACTTGACTATGGCTACACCTTC.

This clone showed up just once. Here the CDR3 DNA reads TGTGCCAGTAGTATACCAGGGGTTGTTTTGAACACTGAAGCTTTCTTT. Protein sequence: CASSIPGVVLNTEAFF. The genes are TRBV19 and TRBJ1-1; a weak D match, TRBD1 (6 bases). Germline lookup yields CDR1 LNHDA and CDR2 SQIVND (reference sequence). The CDR3 extends over 16 amino acids. Between the trimmed V and J ends, which lost 2 bases and 0 bases, there was a span of 13 bases.

This chain connects TRBV18 to TRBJ1-1; a possible D gene is TRBD1 (6 bases). The CDR3 has 14 amino acids. Germline loops: CDR1 KGHSH, CDR2 LQKENI. V was clipped by 8 bases and J by 1 base, with 14 bases between them. This chain's CDR3 is CASTPGRGNTEAFF. As DNA, the CDR3 is TGTGCCAGCACTCCGGGCAGGGGGAACACTGAAGCTTTCTTT.

The chain links TRBV14 to TRBJ2-6; no clear D. CDR1 and CDR2 from the germline V gene are SGHDN and FVKESK. Trimming shortened V by 0 bases and J by 0 bases, and 3 bases separated the two germline ends. CDR3 length equals 15 residues. CDR3 bases: TGTGCCAGCAGCCAAGAATACTCTGGGGCCAACGTCCTGACTTTC. Translated, it gives CASSQEYSGANVLTF.

This clone was seen just once. V gene TRBV11-2 combines with J gene TRBJ2-1; D remains unclear. This CDR3 is 14 amino acids long. The germline V and J ends were trimmed by 1 base and 10 bases, with 14 bases remaining between them. Germline V gene lookup returns CDR1 SGHAT and CDR2 FQNNGV. CDR3 protein: CASSLGGARREQFF. In DNA, the CDR3 is TGTGCCAGCAGCTTAGGCGGTGCAAGACGCGAGCAGTTCTTC.

V gene TRBV11-3 combines with J gene TRBJ2-7; no clear D gene. CDR1 is SGHNT and CDR2 is YENEEA in the germline V gene. Trimming removed 9 bases from V and 0 bases from J, with 21 bases in between. The CDR3 covers 16 residues. The CDR3 DNA is TGTGCCAGAGCCCCCTCTTGGGGTGTAATCTCCTACGAGCAGTACGTC. Translating it yields CARAPSWGVISYEQYV.

The V and J genes are TRBV30 and TRBJ1-5; D gene ambiguous. Trimming left V 0 bases short and J 6 bases short, with 12 bases between. Germline V gene lookup returns CDR1 GTSNPN and CDR2 SVGIG (reference sequence). This CDR3 is 14 amino acids long. The CDR3 reads CAWSVSVGSQPQHF. The CDR3 DNA reads as TGTGCCTGGAGTGTGTCTGTGGGGAGTCAGCCCCAGCATTTT.

The genes are TRBV30 and TRBJ2-2; D ambiguous. The CDR3 loop spans 12 amino acids. Germline lookup yields CDR1 GTSNPN and CDR2 SVGIG (reference sequence). Trimming stripped 0 bases from V and 4 bases from J, with 3 bases between. CDR3 DNA: TGTGCCTGGAGTGTACTCACCGGGGAGCTGTTTTTT. Its translation: CAWSVLTGELFF.

This rearrangement joins TRBV4-3 to TRBJ1-6; no clear D gene. The CDR3 length is 13 residues. Trimming shortened V by 0 bases and J by 8 bases, and 5 bases separated the two germline ends. From germline, CDR1 is LGHNA and CDR2 YSLEER. For the CDR3, the DNA is TGCGCCAGCAGCCAAGACGCCCATTCACCCCTCCACTTT. As protein: CASSQDAHSPLHF.

The chain carries TRBV19 and TRBJ1-1; 9 bases align to TRBD1. The germline CDR1 and CDR2 sequences are LNHDA and SQIVND (reference sequence). The trim removed 7 bases at V and 4 bases at J, leaving 13 bases unmatched. The CDR3 sequence is 16 residues long. This chain's CDR3 is CASNQQGAGGGTEAFF. The CDR3, as DNA: TGTGCCAGTAACCAACAGGGGGCCGGGGGAGGCACTGAAGCTTTCTTT.

The chain is built from TRBV5-4 and TRBJ2-2, with 8 bases matching TRBD2. Unmatched junction bases numbered 12, after V lost 4 bases and J lost 1 base. Looked up from germline, CDR1 is SGHNT and CDR2 is YYREEE (reference sequence). This CDR3 comprises 18 residues. This CDR3 is CASSLPGLAGRNTGELFF. The CDR3 region has the DNA TGTGCCAGCAGCCTTCCGGGGCTAGCGGGCCGGAACACCGGGGAGCTGTTTTTT.

The chain recombines TRBV28 with TRBJ2-1, with 10 bases matching TRBD2. The V and J ends lost 2 bases and 7 bases, in that order; junction bases with no gene match: 5. Germline CDR1 and CDR2: MDHEN and SYDVKM. The CDR3 has 15 amino acids. The CDR3 sequence is CASSLTASGRNEQFF. In nucleotides, the CDR3 is TGTGCCAGCAGTTTAACGGCTAGCGGGAGAAATGAGCAGTTCTTC.

This clone was counted a few times. V gene TRBV30 combines with J gene TRBJ2-5; D ambiguous. The CDR3 is made up of 11 amino acids. The ends were cut back, 1 base at V and 4 bases at J, with 4 bases in the middle. The germline V gene has CDR1 GTSNPN and CDR2 SVGIG (reference sequence). The CDR3 DNA reads TGTGCCTGGAGTGGGCGAGAGACCCAGTACTTC. This gives the protein CAWSGRETQYF.

The rearrangement links TRBV5-1 to TRBJ1-4, with D perhaps TRBD1 (6 bases). Germline values: CDR1 SGHRS, CDR2 YFSETQ. Deletions cut 2 bases from V and 0 bases from J, with 8 bases between. The CDR3 spans 15 residues. In DNA, the CDR3 is TGCGCCAGCAGCTTTACAGGGTCAACTAATGAAAAACTGTTTTTT. This translates into CASSFTGSTNEKLFF. Using reference TRBV5-1 and TRBJ1-4 for the parts outside the CDR3, the full variable domain is KAGVTQTPRYLIKTRGQQVTLSCSPISGHRSVSWYQQTPGQGLQFLFEYFSETQRNKGNFPGRFSGRQFSNSRSEMNVSTLELGDSALYLCASSFTGSTNEKLFFGSGTQLSVL.

This chain uses TRBV14 with TRBJ1-1; D remains ambiguous. Trimming took off 3 bases at V and 5 bases at J, with 13 bases between the two ends. The CDR3 is made up of 14 amino acids. Germline assignment: CDR1 SGHDN and CDR2 FVKESK. The CDR3 here is CASSQTRGGTEAFF. In DNA form, the CDR3 reads TGTGCCAGCAGCCAGACGCGGGGAGGGACTGAAGCTTTCTTT.

This rearrangement joins TRBV29-1 to TRBJ2-3; D is ambiguous. The CDR3 covers 13 residues. The V gene lost 5 bases and the J gene lost 3 bases, with 12 bases spanning the gap. Germline lookup yields CDR1 SQVTM and CDR2 ANQGSEA. The CDR3 region has the DNA TGCAGCGTTAGGCAGTTTACTACAGATACGCAGTATTTT. Protein product: CSVRQFTTDTQYF.

This clone was seen once. The chain has TRBV11-2 and TRBJ2-7; D call uncertain. The CDR3 covers 14 residues. Trimming left V 2 bases short and J 0 bases short, with 8 bases between. Germline values: CDR1 SGHAT, CDR2 FQNNGV. CDR3 in amino acids: CASSLILGSYEQYF. As DNA, the CDR3 is TGTGCCAGCAGCTTAATACTCGGCTCCTACGAGCAGTACTTC.

CDR3 sequence (DNA): TGTGCCAGCAGCCAAGAGGGGTCCGGACTGAATCAGCCCCAGCATTTT. This gives the protein CASSQEGSGLNQPQHF. V and J are TRBV4-2 and TRBJ1-5, with no clear D. V lost 0 bases and J 4 bases, leaving 13 bases between the germline ends. The CDR3 runs 16 residues. CDR1 and CDR2 (germline): LGHNA, YNFKEQ.

In the case of this clone: The sample contains more than one DNA sequence encoding this CDR3. V gene TRBV24-1 combines with J gene TRBJ1-5; D not certain. Germline V gives CDR1 KGHDR, CDR2 SFDVKD. CDR3 length equals 12 residues. V gave up 1 base and J gave up 7 bases, with 4 bases separating them. CDR3 in amino acids: CATSDFGQPQHF. The CDR3 DNA reads TGTGCCACCAGTGATTTTGGGCAGCCCCAGCATTTT.

The chain uses TRBV7-8 and TRBJ2-1, with 10 bases lining up with TRBD2. V gave up 2 bases and J gave up 5 bases; unmatched junction bases: 3. Germline loops: CDR1 SGHVS, CDR2 FQNEAQ. CDR3 length equals 15 residues. The CDR3 here is CASSLTSGNNNEQFF. The CDR3 nucleotides read TGTGCCAGCAGCTTAACTAGCGGGAATAACAATGAGCAGTTCTTC. Full variable domain (outside the CDR3, taken from reference TRBV7-8 and TRBJ2-1): GAGVSQSPRYKVAKRGQDVALRCDPISGHVSLFWYQQALGQGPEFLTYFQNEAQLDKSGLPSDRFFAERPEGSVSTLKIQRTQQEDSAVYLCASSLTSGNNNEQFFGPGTRLTVL.

The J gene is TRBJ1-1, the V gene TRBV27; the match to TRBD1 covers 9 bases. J was trimmed by 4 bases and V by 5 bases; bases with no gene match: 5. The CDR3 loop spans 14 amino acids. The germline CDR1 and CDR2 sequences are MNHEY and SMNVEV (reference sequence). CDR3 nucleotide sequence: TGTGCCAGCAGTGCTAACAGGGGGCGCACTGAAGCTTTCTTT. It yields the protein CASSANRGRTEAFF.

V gene TRBV9 combines with J gene TRBJ2-3; D unresolved. This CDR3 is built from 14 residues. The germline V and J ends were trimmed by 0 bases and 3 bases, with 8 bases remaining between them. CDR1 and CDR2 (germline): SGDLS, YYNGEE. The chain's CDR3 is CASSVEGETDTQYF. The CDR3 region has the DNA TGTGCCAGCAGCGTAGAAGGCGAGACAGATACGCAGTATTTT.

This chain's CDR3 is CASSMGGTGLFQPQHF. CDR3 in DNA: TGTGCCAGTAGTATGGGGGGGACAGGTCTTTTTCAGCCCCAGCATTTT. The chain couples TRBV19 to TRBJ1-5, with 8 bases matching TRBD1. The CDR3 spans 16 residues. CDR1 and CDR2 (germline): LNHDA, SQIVND (reference sequence). J was trimmed by 6 bases and V by 3 bases; bases with no gene match: 10.

The chain couples TRBV5-8 to TRBJ2-2, with TRBD2 matching 13 bases. The V and J ends lost 2 bases and 5 bases, in that order; junction bases with no gene match: 3. Germline loops: CDR1 SGHTS, CDR2 YDEGEE. The CDR3 runs to 16 residues. The CDR3 DNA reads TGTGCCAGCAGCTTAGGGACTAGCGGGATGACCGGGGAGCTGTTTTTT. Translated, it gives CASSLGTSGMTGELFF.

The genes are TRBV6-1 and TRBJ1-1; D is perhaps TRBD1 (5 bases). CDR1 and CDR2 (germline): MNHNS, SASEGT. The CDR3 consists of 18 residues. The V and J ends lost 0 bases and 8 bases respectively, with 25 bases between them. The CDR3: CASSEAPLSWGAGGEAFF. CDR3 DNA sequence: TGTGCCAGCAGTGAAGCGCCTCTCAGCTGGGGCGCCGGCGGAGAAGCTTTCTTT.

V is TRBV28 and J is TRBJ1-2; D call uncertain. The germline V and J ends were trimmed by 6 bases and 7 bases, with 9 bases remaining between them. Germline CDR1 reads MDHEN; CDR2 reads SYDVKM. This CDR3 region has 11 residues. The CDR3 DNA follows: TGTGCCAGCAGCCCAGGTGTTGGCTACACCTTC. Residues: CASSPGVGYTF.